The clone carrying this T cell receptor (beta chain) occurred once. What it recognizes is unknown. These data come from a study of siplizumab effects on memory and regulatory T cells. Study-wide results and caveats: Reactions containing siplizumab showed mappable alloreactive CD4+ clones averaging about 66% Treg-derived, versus 25% to 30% in controls. Among alloreactive clones, only a minor fraction mapped to unstimulated subsets. Naive T cells appeared more diverse than memory cells and seemed to be major alloresponse contributors.

Per sample, about 10^5 TCR templates underwent assay. Only in-frame clones appear in the TCRdb table, and some are missing; sequencing was by immunoSEQ multiplex PCR. Of about 110,000 clones listed, 92% are singletons. The CDR3 is made up of 14 amino acids. Germline V gives CDR1 SNHLY, CDR2 FYNNEI. J gave up 3 bases and V 4 bases, and 6 bases lay outside the gene matches. The sample taken for sequencing was Tregs sorted from blood. The rearrangement joins TRBV2 to TRBJ2-7; TRBD2 matches 7 bases. This sequence originates from a human donor in good health. CDR3: CASSVWGGVYEQYF. The CDR3 DNA follows: TGTGCCAGCAGTGTTTGGGGGGGAGTCTACGAGCAGTACTTC. Full variable domain (outside the CDR3, taken from reference TRBV2 and TRBJ2-7): EPEVTQTPSHQVTQMGQEVILRCVPISNHLYFYWYRQILGQKVEFLVSFYNNEISEKSEIFDDQFSVERPDGSNFTLKIRSTKLEDSAMYFCASSVWGGVYEQYFGPGTRLTVT.